This T cell receptor (beta chain) was profiled in a study of blood T cell repertoires in COVID-19 (dated by TCRdb to about 2020). About the investigation overall: Samples covering the acute and convalescent phases of COVID-19 were provided by collaborators in the United States, Italy and Spain. Subjects who had been exposed to COVID-19, were actively infected with it, or had recovered from it provided the deeply sampled blood TCRbeta repertoires that made up the dataset. A de-identified subject ID, COVID-19 status, age in years and sex were almost always included in the sample metadata. HLA class I and class II types, where available, came from metadata supplied by the sample provider rather than from assay-based typing. Samples came from the ongoing ImmuneRACE study (first 160 participants) plus 1,254 subjects from 6 global collaborators. A freely available public database, intended as a resource for researchers studying the immune response to SARS-CoV-2, is where the repertoires were released. The prospective study material was composed of cDNA or gDNA derived from T cells, B-cell-depleted T cells, or PBMCs. Study-level results and caveats: The quantity of clinical and demographic metadata differed by source and by participant and was supplied without curation.

TCRbeta CDR3 regions were amplified from genomic DNA by means of the immunoSEQ Assay, a bias-controlled multiplex PCR. The study's processing was this. Nucleated cell counts per sample were estimated from amplification of reference gene primers within the assay. Sequence reads were collapsed and filtered to measure the absolute abundance of every unique TCRbeta CDR3 rearrangement. For each sample, productive Simpson clonality was calculated as the square root of Simpson's diversity index over productive rearrangements. In its TCRdb copy, this immuneACCESS table keeps in-frame sequences only and misses some clones. Where compared with another copy, unresolved V genes explain less than half of these, and the others have no known cause. That table is the source of V, J and clone size, and D and trimming were worked out from the DNA. A total of roughly 150,000 clones appear in this sample, approximately 80% of them only once. The top ten hold about 3.7% of the sample.

Participants in the prospective study were aged roughly 18 to 89 years, lived in 20 to 30 United States geographic areas, and enrolled through a virtual design. Cohort assignment in the prospective study relied on participant-reported clinical history from a screening survey and a study questionnaire. For ImmuneRACE Cohort 3, a participant was defined as recovered based on two consecutive negative NP/OP PCR tests, clearance by a healthcare professional, or resolution of symptoms. In the prospective study, mobile phlebotomists collected whole blood, serum and a nasopharyngeal or oropharyngeal swab from each participant. Prospective study participants could optionally give additional blood draws and questionnaires over a roughly 2-month period. Blood samples from the prospective study were shipped frozen or at room temperature prior to DNA extraction. About this clone: The specificity of this receptor is unknown. No clone much larger than this one lies a single base away; base qualities are absent.

From a lookup of the germline V gene, CDR1 and CDR2 are SGHTS and YDEGEE. The CDR3 runs 12 residues from the cysteine to the phenylalanine. The read is trimmed to its CDR3 DNA, 36 bases read in frame from base 1. The trim is 5 bases for V and 4 bases for J, with a gap of 9 bases between the germline ends. The receptor chain draws on TRBV5-8 and TRBJ1-1, with the D gene too uncertain to name. Sequencing input: PBMCs or T cells enriched from blood (not recorded which). The TCR was taken from an older woman who had recovered from COVID-19. CDR3 sequence: CASSLSSTEAFF. The bases read TGTGCCAGCAGTCTTAGCTCCACTGAAGCTTTCTTT.